The 24 T cell receptor beta chains given below trace back to one sample, sequenced in a study of T cell changes during pregnancy in multiple sclerosis. The table came from immunoSEQ multiplex PCR; TCRdb's copy has only in-frame clones and leaves some out. The data hold fewer than 150,000 clones, with 90% to 96% observed a single time. Sequencing was performed on peripheral blood, taken after pregnancy. The receptors originated from a female donor with multiple sclerosis, enrolled in a pregnancy study.

This clone showed up just once. This sequence joins TRBV28 and TRBJ2-5; D gene ambiguous. This CDR3 has 12 residues. Germline values: CDR1 MDHEN, CDR2 SYDVKM. V lost 3 bases and J lost 5, with 7 bases in between. The CDR3, as DNA: TGTGCCAGCAGTTTTTTGTCGGAGACCCAGTACTTC. Translation: CASSFLSETQYF.

CDR3: CASSIRLAGVSRNEQFF. CDR3 DNA: TGTGCCAGTAGTATTCGTCTAGCGGGAGTTTCTAGGAATGAGCAGTTCTTC. This chain links TRBV19 with TRBJ2-1, with 10 bases aligning to TRBD2. Germline CDR1 is LNHDA and CDR2 is SQIVND (reference sequence). CDR3 length: 17 residues. After removal of 3 bases from V and 7 bases from J, the junction contained 12 bases not matched to a gene. The whole variable domain, remainder taken from reference TRBV19 and TRBJ2-1, is DGGITQSPKYLFRKEGQNVTLSCEQNLNHDAMYWYRQDPGQGLRLIYYSQIVNDFQKGDIAEGYSVSREKKESFPLTVTSAQKNPTAFYLCASSIRLAGVSRNEQFFGPGTRLTVL.

This chain joins TRBV11-2 and TRBJ2-7, with 10 nucleotides matching TRBD2. Germline V gene lookup returns CDR1 SGHAT and CDR2 FQNNGV. The V segment lost 5 bases and the J segment 2 bases; nucleotides outside the gene matches: 6. The CDR3 has 15 amino acids. CDR3 DNA: TGTGCCAGCAGCAGGACTAGCGGACCAGCCTACGAGCAGTACTTC. Translation: CASSRTSGPAYEQYF.

The chain is built from TRBV28 and TRBJ1-2; 9 bases match TRBD1. From germline, CDR1 is MDHEN and CDR2 SYDVKM. The V segment lost 4 bases and the J segment 0 bases; nucleotides outside the gene matches: 9. The CDR3 consists of 17 residues. In nucleotides, the CDR3 is TGTGCCAGCAGTTCTACAGGGGGCAGGGTTGCTAACTATGGCTACACCTTC. Encoded protein: CASSSTGGRVANYGYTF.

The chain carries TRBV25-1 and TRBJ2-2, with D perhaps TRBD1 (5 bases). V was cut by 3 bases and J by 3 bases, with 11 bases left in between. The CDR3 contains 15 residues. Germline V lookup: CDR1 MGHDK, CDR2 SYGVNS. In DNA form, the CDR3 reads TGTGCCAGCAGTGATATCGGACAAGACACCGGGGAGCTGTTTTTT. Translating gives CASSDIGQDTGELFF.

The chain couples TRBV5-1 to TRBJ2-7; D is possibly TRBD1 (5 bases). The CDR3 is made up of 16 amino acids. The germline V gene has CDR1 SGHRS and CDR2 YFSETQ. Between the trimmed V and J ends, which lost 4 bases and 0 bases, there was a span of 17 bases. CDR3 sequence (DNA): TGCGCCAGCAGCCTGAGCTCGCTGGACATCTCCTACGAGCAGTACTTC. It codes for CASSLSSLDISYEQYF.

This chain joins TRBV20-1 and TRBJ1-2, with D unclear. V was cut by 4 bases and J by 8 bases, with 11 bases left in between. The CDR3 contains 11 residues. CDR1 is DFQATT, CDR2 SNEGSKA, per germline (reference sequence). CDR3 sequence reads: CSAKVVAGYTF. The DNA for the CDR3 is TGCAGTGCTAAAGTGGTTGCGGGCTACACCTTC.

This chain links TRBV7-9 with TRBJ2-1, with a tentative D call TRBD2 (5 bases). V gave up 4 bases and J gave up 0 bases, with 10 bases separating them. Looked up from germline, CDR1 is SEHNR and CDR2 is FQNEAQ (reference sequence). The CDR3 covers 15 residues. The CDR3 sequence is CASSSDLFSYNEQFF. The DNA for the CDR3 is TGTGCCAGCAGCTCGGACTTATTCTCCTACAATGAGCAGTTCTTC.

This chain links TRBV5-1 with TRBJ1-1; 7 bases align to TRBD1. Germline V gives CDR1 SGHRS, CDR2 YFSETQ. The CDR3 sequence is 12 residues long. Losses at the gene ends were 2 bases for V and 11 bases for J; bases not matched to a gene: 6. CDR3 amino acids: CASSFDRVGAFF. The CDR3 DNA is TGCGCCAGCAGCTTTGACAGGGTAGGGGCTTTCTTT.

V is TRBV5-1 and J is TRBJ2-7; 9 bases agree with TRBD1. Trimming took 3 bases from V and 1 from J; bases not matched to a gene: 8. The CDR3 is 16 residues long. The V gene's germline CDR1 is SGHRS and CDR2 YFSETQ. CDR3 bases: TGCGCCAGCAGCTCTACAGGGGGCGCAGGTTCCTACGAGCAGTACTTC. It codes for CASSSTGGAGSYEQYF.

V and J are TRBV7-9 and TRBJ2-7, with 8 bases lining up with TRBD1. Germline V CDR1 and CDR2: SEHNR, FQNEAQ (reference sequence). V shed 4 bases and J 2 bases; nucleotides not matched to a gene: 4. This CDR3 has 14 residues. The CDR3 nucleotides read TGTGCCAGCAGCTCCACAGGGGGGCCCTACGAGCAGTACTTC. It specifies CASSSTGGPYEQYF.

The V and J genes are TRBV7-8 and TRBJ2-7; D possibly corresponds to TRBD1 (5 bases). The CDR3 runs to 15 residues. Trimming cost V 10 bases and J 6 bases, with 25 bases left between them. The germline V gene encodes CDR1 SGHVS and CDR2 FQNEAQ. CDR3 in amino acids: CATQAKTVLGLEQYF. The CDR3 DNA reads TGTGCCACCCAGGCTAAGACAGTCCTCGGGCTCGAGCAGTACTTC.

In this sample, this clone turned up once. The sample contains more than one DNA sequence encoding this CDR3. This chain uses TRBV14 with TRBJ2-7; 11 bases map to TRBD1. Trimming cost V 1 base and J 2 bases; bases outside gene matches: 1. Germline loops: CDR1 SGHDN, CDR2 FVKESK. The CDR3 is made up of 15 amino acids. CDR3 bases: TGTGCCAGCAGCCAAGGGACAGGGGGCCCCTACGAGCAGTACTTC. It encodes CASSQGTGGPYEQYF.

The CDR3 nucleotides are TGTGCCAGCTCCGACCTAGCGGGAGCCTACGAGCAGTACTTC. Amino acids: CASSDLAGAYEQYF. The J gene is TRBJ2-7, the V gene TRBV21-1; the DNA was not compared with TRBD2, the D call given in the table. TRBV21-1 is deemed a pseudogene. The CDR3 is 14 residues long.

This chain joins TRBV30 and TRBJ1-5, with D possibly being TRBD1 (6 bases). Germline V gene lookup returns CDR1 GTSNPN and CDR2 SVGIG (reference sequence). The CDR3 sequence is 13 residues long. The CDR3 protein is CAQSQGTFQPQHF. Written as DNA, the CDR3 is TGTGCTCAATCACAGGGTACGTTCCAGCCCCAGCATTTT.

The V and J genes are TRBV6-1 and TRBJ2-5, with TRBD2 matching 7 bases. Unmatched junction bases numbered 7, after V lost 4 bases and J lost 5 bases. The CDR3 covers 14 residues. Germline-derived CDR1 and CDR2 are MNHNS and SASEGT. The CDR3 here is CASSARLAGETQYF. For the CDR3, the DNA is TGTGCCAGCAGTGCTCGACTAGCCGGGGAGACCCAGTACTTC.

The chain carries TRBV29-1 and TRBJ2-7, with 9 bases matching TRBD1. Germline loops: CDR1 SQVTM, CDR2 ANQGSEA. With V trimmed by 6 bases and J by 2 bases, 8 bases remained unmatched. CDR3 length: 14 amino acids. The CDR3 DNA reads as TGCAGCGTCGGAGGGGGGGACAGGGCCTACGAGCAGTACTTC. It is translated as CSVGGGDRAYEQYF.

This clone has just one count. The chain employs TRBV10-3 and TRBJ2-7; tentatively, D is TRBD2 (5 bases). The CDR3 is made up of 13 amino acids. Germline V gives CDR1 ENHRY, CDR2 SYGVKD. Deletions cut 2 bases from V and 5 bases from J, with 10 bases between. CDR3 bases: TGTGCCATCAGTGAGGCCGGGATTGACGAGCAGTACTTC. Encoded protein: CAISEAGIDEQYF.

The chain recombines TRBV6-5 with TRBJ1-1; 9 bases line up with TRBD1. CDR3 length: 15 residues. The germline V gene has CDR1 MNHEY and CDR2 SVGAGI. V lost 4 bases, J lost 7 bases, and 10 bases stayed unmatched. CDR3 amino acids: CASSSAEQGAGEAFF. The CDR3 region has the DNA TGTGCCAGCAGTTCGGCGGAACAGGGGGCCGGTGAAGCTTTCTTT.

This sequence joins TRBV7-4 and TRBJ2-7, with D maybe TRBD2 (5 bases). CDR1 is SGHVT, CDR2 SQSDAQ, per germline. CDR3 length equals 15 residues. With 1 base removed from V and 2 bases from J, the gap between germline ends came to 12 bases. The CDR3 loop is CASSLGEGSTYEQYF. As DNA, the CDR3 is TGTGCCAGCAGCTTAGGAGAGGGATCCACCTACGAGCAGTACTTC.

J is TRBJ2-1 and V is TRBV7-3, with a weak D call TRBD1 (5 bases). V was trimmed by 5 bases and J by 6 bases, leaving 11 bases between them. CDR1 is SGHTA and CDR2 is FQGTGA in the germline V gene. The CDR3 is 13 residues long. The CDR3 is CASSGVQGNEQFF. The CDR3 DNA sequence: TGTGCCAGCAGCGGCGTGCAGGGCAATGAGCAGTTCTTC.

This clone showed up just once. This chain connects TRBV9 to TRBJ2-1; 10 bases map to TRBD2. Germline V lookup: CDR1 SGDLS, CDR2 YYNGEE. CDR3 size: 18 residues. Trimming took 0 bases from V and 4 from J; bases not matched to a gene: 10. CDR3: CASSVGGAGGVLYNEQFF. In DNA form, the CDR3 reads TGTGCCAGCAGCGTAGGGGGAGCGGGGGGGGTATTGTACAATGAGCAGTTCTTC.

The chain is built from TRBV2 and TRBJ2-7, with D possibly being TRBD1 (5 bases). Germline loops: CDR1 SNHLY, CDR2 FYNNEI. With 3 bases removed from V and 0 bases from J, the gap between germline ends came to 12 bases. The CDR3 spans 15 residues. The CDR3 coding sequence is TGTGCCAGCAGTGACTCCAGGGTGGGCTCCTACGAGCAGTACTTC. Its translation: CASSDSRVGSYEQYF.

The chain is built from TRBV27 and TRBJ2-7; 10 bases are a match to TRBD1. The CDR3 loop spans 15 amino acids. Germline loops: CDR1 MNHEY, CDR2 SMNVEV (reference sequence). Unmatched junction bases numbered 7, after V lost 6 bases and J lost 2 bases. Here the CDR3 DNA reads TGTGCCAGCAGCAGAACCGGGACAGGGGCCTACGAGCAGTACTTC. It specifies CASSRTGTGAYEQYF.